Each of the 14 T cell receptor beta chains below was sequenced from the same sample in a study of blood T cells in healthy people across ages. A second roughly 6 to 11 cycle PCR used barcoded and J-beta primers. TCRdb reprocessed the 5' RACE reads with MiXCR, giving one entry per CDR3 protein. The sample lists about a million distinct CDR3 sequences; around 54% were seen once. The sequenced sample was blood. The receptors stem from a woman aged 55 to 70 in good health.

There are a few counts of this clonotype. The chain employs TRBV29-1 and TRBJ2-2; 11 nucleotides align to TRBD2. The germline CDR1 and CDR2 sequences are SQVTM and ANQGSEA. Trimming took 4 bases from V and 8 from J; bases not matched to a gene: 3. This CDR3 spans 13 amino acids. The CDR3 DNA sequence: TGCAGCGTTGTACTAGCGGGAGCGGGGGAGCTGTTTTTT. Translation: CSVVLAGAGELFF.

The rearrangement joins TRBV20-1 to TRBJ2-7, with 7 bases that match TRBD2. The CDR3 covers 17 residues. Germline V gene data show CDR1 as DFQATT and CDR2 as SNEGSKA (reference sequence). Trimming took 6 bases from V and 0 from J; bases not matched to a gene: 17. CDR3 region: CSAPVMREQVGSYEQYF. CDR3 DNA sequence: TGCAGTGCCCCCGTCATGCGGGAGCAGGTAGGCTCCTACGAGCAGTACTTC.

This clonotype was detected a few times. The chain joins TRBV27 to TRBJ2-5; 9 bases are shared with TRBD2. With 4 bases clipped from V and 7 bases from J, the junction kept 16 bases outside the gene matches. From germline, CDR1 is MNHEY and CDR2 SMNVEV (reference sequence). The CDR3 is 17 amino acids. The CDR3 sequence is CASSSQLASGARVTQYF. The CDR3 region has the DNA TGTGCCAGCAGTTCCCAATTGGCTAGCGGGGCCCGGGTGACCCAGTACTTC.

The CDR3 DNA reads as TGTGCCATCAGTGATGGGGTCACAGATACGCAGTATTTT. Its translation is CAISDGVTDTQYF. This chain joins TRBV10-3 and TRBJ2-3; D is unresolved. Germline V gene lookup returns CDR1 ENHRY and CDR2 SYGVKD. This CDR3 is 13 amino acids long. The ends were cut back, 3 bases at V and 2 bases at J, with 6 bases in the middle.

This chain uses TRBV18 with TRBJ2-5; D may correspond to TRBD1 or TRBD2 (5 bases each). The length of the CDR3 is 15 residues. Trimming took off 3 bases at V and 5 bases at J, with 16 bases between the two ends. The V gene's germline CDR1 is KGHSH and CDR2 LQKENI. The CDR3 bases are TGTGCCAGCTCACCTGGGGCTAGCCCCTCCGAGACCCAGTACTTC. The encoded protein is CASSPGASPSETQYF.

Only a few counts were recorded for this clonotype. The chain employs TRBV20-1 and TRBJ2-7; 11 bases fit TRBD2. V lost 6 bases and J lost 0; bases outside the gene matches: 19. Germline CDR1 reads DFQATT; CDR2 reads SNEGSKA (reference sequence). The CDR3 is made up of 19 amino acids. CDR3 bases: TGCAGTGCCCCCGCTCCTACCGGGACTAGCGGAAGGAGCTCCTACGAGCAGTACTTC. Translated: CSAPAPTGTSGRSSYEQYF.

This clonotype was seen a few times. The chain has TRBV5-1 and TRBJ2-7; D is undetermined. CDR1 and CDR2 from the germline V gene are SGHRS and YFSETQ. The CDR3 has 12 amino acids. V shed 4 bases and J shed 3 bases, with 8 bases lying between them. In DNA form, the CDR3 reads TGCGCCAGCAGCGTGAACGTCTACGAGCAGTACTTC. Encoded protein: CASSVNVYEQYF. Filled out from reference TRBV5-1 and TRBJ2-7, the complete variable domain reads KAGVTQTPRYLIKTRGQQVTLSCSPISGHRSVSWYQQTPGQGLQFLFEYFSETQRNKGNFPGRFSGRQFSNSRSEMNVSTLELGDSALYLCASSVNVYEQYFGPGTRLTVT.

The rearrangement joins TRBV6-5 to TRBJ1-1; no firm D call. The CDR3 contains 14 residues. Trimming took off 6 bases at V and 3 bases at J, with 14 bases between the two ends. Per germline, CDR1 MNHEY and CDR2 SVGAGI. CDR3 sequence: CASSRVGEDTEAFF. The CDR3 coding sequence is TGTGCCAGCAGCCGGGTTGGGGAGGACACTGAAGCTTTCTTT.

The chain joins TRBV7-9 to TRBJ2-1; unclear D gene. CDR1 is SEHNR, CDR2 FQNEAQ, per germline (reference sequence). V lost 1 base and J 3 bases, leaving 10 bases between the germline ends. CDR3 size: 15 residues. CDR3 sequence (DNA): TGTGCCAGCAGCTTAGACAGAGCAAACTACAATGAGCAGTTCTTC. Protein: CASSLDRANYNEQFF.

The gene calls are TRBV12-3 or TRBV12-4 and TRBJ2-1; D assignment may be TRBD1 or TRBD2 (5 bases each). Trimming took off 2 bases at V and 7 bases at J, with 15 bases between the two ends. CDR3 length: 15 residues. The CDR3 nucleotides are TGTGCCAGCAGTTTACCCGGGACCGCGGCTAATGAGCAGTTCTTC. Protein sequence: CASSLPGTAANEQFF.

The chain carries TRBV7-2 and TRBJ1-1; D is undetermined. The V and J ends lost 7 bases and 1 base respectively, with 7 bases between them. There are 12 residues in the CDR3. From germline, CDR1 is SGHTA and CDR2 FQGNSA. DNA of the CDR3: TGTGCCAGCAAGGTTCAGAACACTGAAGCTTTCTTT. This sequence encodes CASKVQNTEAFF.

The V gene is TRBV5-5, the J gene TRBJ2-7, with 10 positions matching TRBD2. Gene TRBJ2-5 matches the end of the DNA better, so the J call may be wrong. In germline, CDR1 is SGHKS, CDR2 YYEKEE (reference sequence). The CDR3 spans 15 residues. Here the CDR3 DNA reads TGTGCCAGCAGCACTCTAGCGGGAGCCGTAGAGACCCAGTACTTC. Amino acid sequence: CASSTLAGAVETQYF.

This clonotype was seen just once. The chain carries TRBV29-1 and TRBJ2-2; D is possibly TRBD2 (5 bases). CDR1 is SQVTM and CDR2 is ANQGSEA in the germline V gene. The CDR3 runs 17 residues. V gave up 0 bases and J gave up 4 bases, with 18 bases separating them. CDR3 DNA sequence: TGCAGCGTTGAAGAAAGAGGGCTAGGTTGGGGCACCGGGGAGCTGTTTTTT. Translating it yields CSVEERGLGWGTGELFF.

The V and J genes are TRBV10-3 and TRBJ2-1, with 11 bases matching TRBD2. V lost 10 bases to trimming and J lost 3 bases; unmatched junction nucleotides: 5. The germline CDR1 and CDR2 sequences are ENHRY and SYGVKD. The CDR3 totals 14 residues. CDR3 sequence: CATSTSGNYNEQFF. The CDR3 DNA follows: TGTGCCACATCGACTAGCGGGAACTACAATGAGCAGTTCTTC.